The present entry profiles one TCR beta chain with its context. Antigen unknown. Sequencing followed a ViraFEST assay step that expanded antigen-specific CD4+ T cells with viral peptide pools. Cultured cells yielded isolated CD4+ T cells after around 9 days. PCR-confirmed SARS-CoV-2 infection occurred in the person between March and December 2020. Either the mRNA-1273 or the BNT162b2 vaccine was given to participants as two doses. Every well got over 1.5 million PBMC, which were grown with about 9.9 IU/ml IL-2 and about 10 ug/ml peptides. Trimming at V came to 3 bases and at J to 3 bases, leaving 8 bases not matched to a gene. The CDR3 has 15 amino acids. Per germline, CDR1 SGDLS and CDR2 YYNGEE. Sequencing was performed with immunoSEQ multiplex PCR; in TCRdb, only in-frame clones are kept and a portion is missing. The top ten hold 29% of the sample, which has about 14,000 clones, roughly 78% seen once.

This sample is part of a study of vaccination effects on CD4 cells after COVID-19. Across the study: Convalescent patients (three in total) were sampled early and late after vaccination.

General observations from the study: At late timepoints after vaccination, vaccine- and infection-induced clones shrank markedly. New vaccine-induced clones made up most post-vaccine spike-reactive clones in convalescents.

The sequenced sample was CD4+ T cells from PBMCs cultured with HCoV-NL63 spike peptides, obtained after COVID-19 vaccination. The TCR sequence derives from a human donor who had a prior SARS-CoV-2 infection. The chain links TRBV9 to TRBJ1-1, with 7 bases aligning to TRBD1. The CDR3 protein is CASSDLTGPDTEAFF. Written as DNA, the CDR3 is TGTGCCAGCAGCGACCTGACAGGGCCGGACACTGAAGCTTTCTTT.